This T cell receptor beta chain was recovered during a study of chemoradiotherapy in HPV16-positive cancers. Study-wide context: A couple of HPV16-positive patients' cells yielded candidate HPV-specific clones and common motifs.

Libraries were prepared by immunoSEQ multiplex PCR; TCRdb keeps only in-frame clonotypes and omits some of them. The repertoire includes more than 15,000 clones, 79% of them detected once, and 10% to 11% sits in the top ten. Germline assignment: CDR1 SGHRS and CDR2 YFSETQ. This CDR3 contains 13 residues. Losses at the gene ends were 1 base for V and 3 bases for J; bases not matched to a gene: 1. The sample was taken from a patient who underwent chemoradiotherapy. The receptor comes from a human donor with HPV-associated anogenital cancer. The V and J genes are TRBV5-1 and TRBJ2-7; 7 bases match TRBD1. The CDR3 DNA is TGCGCCAGCAGCTTGAACAGGGGCTACGAGCAGTACTTC. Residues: CASSLNRGYEQYF.